This T cell receptor beta chain was identified during a study of blood T cell repertoires in COVID-19. As for the study in general: There were acute and convalescent COVID-19 samples, and they came from the United States, Italy and Spain. PBMCs, B-cell-depleted T cells, or T cells provided the cDNA or gDNA that made up the material.

The V gene's germline CDR1 is SGHTA and CDR2 FQGNSA. Deletions cut 5 bases from V and 4 bases from J, with 11 bases between. CDR3 size: 14 residues. As processed by the authors: Estimation of nucleated cell counts relied on the amplification of reference gene primers. Sequenced by immunoSEQ multiplex PCR; TCRdb stores in-frame clones only, minus some. The V and J calls and clone size are taken from that table; D and trimming were inferred from the DNA. The sample holds under 300,000 clones, approximately 86% seen once. This clone turned up a few times. Enrolled during active infection, Seattle patients were then followed longitudinally.

The origin of this receptor is a woman aged 70 to 79 with COVID-19, enrolled during active disease. The sample consisted of peripheral blood. This chain joins TRBV7-2 and TRBJ2-2; D not resolved. This CDR3 reads CASSLRMGTGELFF. The DNA for the CDR3 is TGTGCCAGCAGCCTGCGGATGGGCACCGGGGAGCTGTTTTTT.